This passage covers 8 T cell receptor beta chains from one sample sequenced in a study of T cell responses to AZD1222 COVID-19 vaccine. TCRdb's copy holds only in-frame clones and misses some; the assay was immunoSEQ multiplex PCR. There are roughly 130,000 clones in the sample; 91% occur only once, and around 8% lies in the top ten. The sample here was peripheral blood, taken 28 days after the second dose of the MenACWY control vaccine. These receptor sequences come from an adult who received the MenACWY meningococcal vaccine as a control.

Comment on this clone: The junction and the germline gene differ at one end; a read error may be behind it. The chain joins TRBV12-5 to TRBJ1-2, with 7 bases identical to TRBD1. Germline V CDR1 and CDR2: LGHNT, FRNRAP. There are 13 residues in the CDR3. This CDR3 reads CASGLVGGHRGSF. CDR3 in DNA: TGTGCTAGTGGTTTGGTAGGGGGCCACCGGGGCTCCTTC. The full variable domain, its missing parts supplied by reference TRBV12-5 and TRBJ1-2, is DARVTQTPRHKVTEMGQEVTMRCQPILGHNTVFWYRQTMMQGLELLAYFRNRAPLDDSGMPKDRFSAEMPDATLATLKIQPSEPRDSAVYFCASGLVGGHRGSFGSGTRLTVV.

The chain has TRBV7-2 and TRBJ2-1, with 12 bases identical to TRBD2. The CDR3 runs to 15 residues. With 4 bases clipped from V and 7 bases from J, the junction kept 5 bases outside the gene matches. CDR1 and CDR2 from the germline V gene are SGHTA and FQGNSA. The CDR3 DNA reads TGTGCCAGCAGCTCTAGCGGGAGGGCCGGGAATGAGCAGTTCTTC. Translated: CASSSSGRAGNEQFF.

The gene calls are TRBV4-3 and TRBJ2-7; no firm D call. The V gene's germline CDR1 is LGHNA and CDR2 YSLEER. V was clipped by 1 base and J by 4 bases, with 14 bases between them. The CDR3 spans 15 residues. As DNA, the CDR3 is TGCGCCAGCAGCCAAGGGGTTGGGTTTTCGTACGAGCAGTACTTC. This gives the protein CASSQGVGFSYEQYF.

The chain employs TRBV19 and TRBJ1-2, with 8 bases lining up with TRBD1. Looked up from germline, CDR1 is LNHDA and CDR2 is SQIVND (reference sequence). The CDR3 runs to 14 residues. The trim removed 6 bases at V and 2 bases at J, leaving 5 bases unmatched. The chain's CDR3 is CASSPTGANYGYTF. DNA for the CDR3: TGTGCCAGTAGCCCGACAGGGGCAAACTATGGCTACACCTTC.

The chain recombines TRBV19 with TRBJ1-2; unclear D gene. CDR1 and CDR2 (germline): LNHDA, SQIVND (reference sequence). With 4 bases removed from V and 0 bases from J, the gap between germline ends came to 12 bases. The CDR3 is made up of 15 amino acids. The DNA of the CDR3 is TGTGCCAGTAGTAGAGAGACTGGAGCTAACTATGGCTACACCTTC. It yields the protein CASSRETGANYGYTF. Full variable domain (rest looked up from reference TRBV19 and TRBJ1-2): DGGITQSPKYLFRKEGQNVTLSCEQNLNHDAMYWYRQDPGQGLRLIYYSQIVNDFQKGDIAEGYSVSREKKESFPLTVTSAQKNPTAFYLCASSRETGANYGYTFGSGTRLTVV.

The chain is built from TRBV11-2 and TRBJ2-1; possible D gene TRBD2, 6 bases. Trimming pared 7 bases from V and 1 base from J, leaving 17 bases between. The CDR3 runs 16 residues. Germline CDR1 and CDR2: SGHAT and FQNNGV. The CDR3 sequence: CASTHEGSGSYNEQFF. The CDR3 DNA reads as TGTGCCAGCACCCACGAAGGGAGCGGGTCCTACAATGAGCAGTTCTTC.

This chain connects TRBV6-5 to TRBJ1-1; D remains ambiguous. The CDR3 has 14 residues. Trimming left V 0 bases short and J 4 bases short, with 9 bases between. Looked up from germline, CDR1 is MNHEY and CDR2 is SVGAGI. CDR3: CASSYSLEGTEAFF. The CDR3, as DNA: TGTGCCAGCAGTTACTCGCTGGAGGGCACTGAAGCTTTCTTT.

Points on this clone: A junction end diverges from the germline sequence, so it may reflect a read error. This chain connects TRBV4-1 to TRBJ2-3; the match to TRBD2 covers 7 bases. In germline, CDR1 is MGHRA, CDR2 YSYEKL. CDR3 length: 17 amino acids. DNA for the CDR3: TGCGGCAGCAGCCAAGACCTAGCGGCAGGAACTACAGATACGCAGTATTTT. Translated: CGSSQDLAAGTTDTQYF.